The present T cell receptor (beta chain) was sequenced within a study of blood T cells in healthy people across ages. Study-wide context: About one barcoded TCR beta cDNA was captured per two T cells.

Germline V lookup: CDR1 SEHNR, CDR2 FQNEAQ (reference sequence). The CDR3 is made up of 14 amino acids. V gave up 5 bases and J gave up 4 bases, with 14 bases separating them. This clonotype was picked up one time. Then a second PCR, running roughly 7 to 11 cycles, was carried out with a sample-barcoded 5' primer and a J-beta primer mix. Each sample yielded at least 3 million CDR3-containing paired-end reads. TCRdb re-called the 5' RACE reads with MiXCR, one entry per CDR3 protein. The data show 590,000 or so distinct CDR3 sequences, approximately 30% seen once. Each of the donors had 9 to 10 milliliters of peripheral blood drawn into EDTA-treated Vacutainer tubes.

V usage is TRBV7-9 and J usage is TRBJ1-1; D gene unclear. The specimen sequenced was blood. The TCR comes from a woman older than 75 in good health. The DNA of the CDR3 is TGTGCCAGCAGCCCGATAGGGTACGCCACTGAAGCTTTCTTT. The encoded protein is CASSPIGYATEAFF.